Each of the 20 T cell receptor beta chains below was sequenced from the same sample in a study of T cells in Graves' hyperthyroidism and ophthalmopathy. What was amplified from RNA transcripts were TCR beta CDR3 regions. First-round RT-PCR with HTBI primers amplified the TCR CDR3 region. TCRdb called the multiplex PCR reads again in MiXCR, with one record for every CDR3 protein. The table records approximately 430,000 distinct CDR3 sequences, approximately 14% of them present only once. The specimen was blood. The receptors here all came from a woman aged 18-35 years with Graves' hyperthyroidism.

Worth noting for this clonotype: A much larger clone differs from this one at a single base, so this may be a read error. The V call is TRBV3-1, the J call TRBJ1-1, with D perhaps matching TRBD1 (6 bases). The length of the CDR3 is 14 residues. CDR1 and CDR2 (germline): LGHDT, YNNKEL (reference sequence). V was cut by 5 bases and J by 0 bases, with 10 bases left in between. The CDR3 sequence is CASSEGGMNTEAFF. DNA for the CDR3: TGTGCCAGCAGCGAAGGGGGGATGAACACTGAAGCTTTCTTT.

This clonotype was detected many times. The chain has TRBV2 and TRBJ1-2; D unclear. Trimming removed 6 bases at V and 0 bases at J, with 8 bases between. Germline V CDR1 and CDR2: SNHLY, FYNNEI. The CDR3 covers 13 residues. In DNA, the CDR3 is TGTGCCAGCAGAGACCACCCTAACTATGGCTACACCTTC. Amino acid sequence: CASRDHPNYGYTF.

The chain combines TRBV5-4 with TRBJ2-1, with D perhaps TRBD2 (7 bases). The V end lost 4 bases, the J end lost 7 bases, and 15 bases lay between the germline ends. The CDR3 consists of 14 residues. Germline CDR1 and CDR2: SGHNT and YYREEE (reference sequence). The CDR3 spells CASSQGRGVNEQFF. As DNA, the CDR3 is TGTGCCAGCAGCCAGGGGAGGGGAGTAAATGAGCAGTTCTTC.

The chain couples TRBV20-1 to TRBJ1-4; no definite D call. V gave up 3 bases and J gave up 4 bases, with 12 bases separating them. The germline gives CDR1 DFQATT, CDR2 SNEGSKA (reference sequence). The CDR3 is 14 residues long. This CDR3 reads CSARLGLGNEKLFF. For the CDR3, the DNA is TGCAGTGCTAGGTTGGGTCTTGGTAATGAAAAACTGTTTTTT.

About this clonotype: A read error may explain this, as a much larger clone is one base away. The V and J genes are TRBV24-1 and TRBJ2-3; D remains ambiguous. The CDR3 has 15 residues. The germline CDR1 and CDR2 sequences are KGHDR and SFDVKD. CDR3 sequence (DNA): TGTGCCACCAGTGATTTCTCACAGAACACAGATACGCGGTATTTT. Residues: CATSDFSQNTDTRYF.

This clonotype was counted many times. The chain uses TRBV18 and TRBJ2-7, with D tentatively TRBD2 (6 bases). Germline CDR1 is KGHSH and CDR2 is LQKENI. This CDR3 spans 13 amino acids. The V gene lost 4 bases and the J gene lost 4 bases, with 11 bases spanning the gap. CDR3 sequence reads: CASSLPGGYEQYF. The CDR3 nucleotides read TGTGCCAGCTCACTTCCCGGAGGGTACGAGCAGTACTTC. The full variable domain, rest sourced from reference TRBV18 and TRBJ2-7, is NAGVMQNPRHLVRRRGQEARLRCSPMKGHSHVYWYRQLPEEGLKFMVYLQKENIIDESGMPKERFSAEFPKEGPSILRIQQVVRGDSAAYFCASSLPGGYEQYFGPGTRLTVT.

At least ten counts were recorded for this clonotype. This sequence joins TRBV7-2 and TRBJ2-2; TRBD2 aligns across 11 bases. CDR3 size: 17 residues. Trimming took 3 bases from V and 4 from J; bases not matched to a gene: 7. Germline V gives CDR1 SGHTA, CDR2 FQGNSA. The CDR3 is CASSFVSGGAGTGELFF. The CDR3 DNA is TGTGCCAGCAGCTTTGTTAGCGGGGGGGCGGGCACCGGGGAGCTGTTTTTT.

To note about this clonotype: Since a much larger clone is just one base distant, this may be a read error. This chain joins TRBV28 and TRBJ2-5, with no clear D. Germline V gene lookup returns CDR1 MDHEN and CDR2 SYDVKM. This CDR3 is 14 amino acids long. The CDR3 is CAGSRIDLSGTQYF. The CDR3 DNA sequence: TGTGCCGGCAGCCGAATCGACCTTTCGGGGACCCAGTACTTC.

Of note for this clonotype: This may be a read error, as it is one base from a much larger clone. This sequence joins TRBV28 and TRBJ2-1; unclear D gene. Trimming left V 6 bases short and J 5 bases short, with 11 bases between. CDR3 size: 13 residues. CDR1 and CDR2 from the germline V gene are MDHEN and SYDVKM. The DNA of the CDR3 is TGTGCCAGCAGCTCAGCTAGGGACAATGAGCAGTTCTTC. Its translation is CASSSARDNEQFF.

The chain carries TRBV7-9 and TRBJ1-1; TRBD1 agrees at 10 bases. The CDR3 is made up of 15 amino acids. Germline CDR1 and CDR2: SEHNR and FQNEAQ (reference sequence). Losses at the gene ends were 5 bases for V and 1 base for J; bases not matched to a gene: 4. Here the CDR3 DNA reads TGTGCCAGCAGCGGACGGACAGGGGGGAACACTGAAGCTTTCTTT. Residues: CASSGRTGGNTEAFF.

This clonotype was counted many times. The chain recombines TRBV6-2 or TRBV6-3 with TRBJ2-7, with D maybe TRBD2 (6 bases). The CDR3 has 13 amino acids. The ends were cut back, 2 bases at V and 7 bases at J, with 12 bases in the middle. Germline-derived CDR1 and CDR2 are MNHEY and SVGEGT. Here the CDR3 reads CASSYRERPEQYF. The CDR3 coding sequence is TGTGCCAGCAGTTACCGGGAGAGGCCGGAGCAGTACTTC.

The genes are TRBV12-5 and TRBJ2-1; 10 nucleotides agree with TRBD2. J gave up 1 base and V 2 bases, and 8 bases lay outside the gene matches. Germline CDR1 is LGHNT and CDR2 is FRNRAP. The CDR3 covers 18 residues. The CDR3, as DNA: TGTGCTAGTGGTTTGATTCCTAGCGGGAGAACATCCTACAATGAGCAGTTCTTC. Encoded protein: CASGLIPSGRTSYNEQFF.

This clonotype is termed medium-sized (0.01 to 0.1%). The chain links TRBV2 to TRBJ2-6; no clear D gene. V was shortened by 6 bases and J by 2 bases, with 8 bases between the two germline ends. The V gene's germline CDR1 is SNHLY and CDR2 FYNNEI. The CDR3 sequence is 14 residues long. DNA of the CDR3: TGTGCCAGCAGCCCCCTGGCTGGGGCCAACGTCCTGACTTTC. Translated, it gives CASSPLAGANVLTF.

In this sample, this clonotype turned up many times. In DNA, the CDR3 is TGTGCTAGTGGGCAGGGCGGAGGGACTGAAGCTTTCTTT. This translates into CASGQGGGTEAFF. This rearrangement joins TRBV12-5 to TRBJ1-1, with D perhaps TRBD1 (5 bases). The V and J ends lost 6 bases and 5 bases respectively, with 13 bases between them. This CDR3 has 13 residues. Germline V lookup: CDR1 LGHNT, CDR2 FRNRAP. The full variable domain, with the rest looked up from reference TRBV12-5 and TRBJ1-1, is DARVTQTPRHKVTEMGQEVTMRCQPILGHNTVFWYRQTMMQGLELLAYFRNRAPLDDSGMPKDRFSAEMPDATLATLKIQPSEPRDSAVYFCASGQGGGTEAFFGQGTRLTVV.

This clonotype was found many times. The rearrangement joins TRBV10-3 to TRBJ1-1; no firm D call. Germline V gene sequence: CDR1 ENHRY, CDR2 SYGVKD. The CDR3 is 13 amino acids. V lost 0 bases and J 11 bases, leaving 13 bases between the germline ends. The CDR3 bases are TGTGCCATCAGTGAGTCGATCAACCCAAGCGCTTTCTTT. Its protein product is CAISESINPSAFF.

In its sample, this clonotype was seen many times. This chain links TRBV10-3 with TRBJ1-1, with a possible D match to TRBD1 (5 bases). CDR1 is ENHRY and CDR2 is SYGVKD in the germline V gene. The CDR3 sequence is 14 residues long. V lost 4 bases, J lost 1 base, and 10 bases lay in between. The CDR3 loop reads CAISAGIENTEAFF. The CDR3 DNA reads as TGTGCCATCAGTGCAGGGATCGAGAACACTGAAGCTTTCTTT.

This clonotype was seen a handful of times. This sequence joins TRBV19 and TRBJ1-6; 8 bases line up with TRBD1. Per the germline V gene, CDR1 is LNHDA and CDR2 is SQIVND (reference sequence). The CDR3 covers 18 residues. J lost 9 bases, V lost 0 bases, and 13 bases had no gene match. In nucleotides, the CDR3 is TGTGCCAGTAGTATAGAGGGACAGGCGGCCCTGAGAGGTTCACCCCTCCACTTT. Encoded protein: CASSIEGQAALRGSPLHF.

This chain links TRBV11-1 with TRBJ2-5; D remains ambiguous. The CDR3 consists of 13 residues. Germline V CDR1 and CDR2: SGHAT, FQDESV (reference sequence). The V gene lost 1 base and the J gene lost 5 bases, with 8 bases spanning the gap. The CDR3 DNA sequence: TGTGCCAGCAGCTTAGGCTCTTTGGAGACCCAGTACTTC. Protein sequence: CASSLGSLETQYF.

V gene TRBV9 combines with J gene TRBJ2-2, with 8 bases matching TRBD2. From germline, CDR1 is SGDLS and CDR2 YYNGEE. The CDR3 length is 15 residues. Trimming removed 4 bases from V and 3 bases from J; junction bases left unmatched: 5. CDR3 loop: CASSFSGGHTGELFF. CDR3 nucleotides: TGTGCCAGCAGCTTCAGCGGGGGTCACACCGGGGAGCTGTTTTTT.

This clonotype was seen repeatedly, ten times or more. This chain links TRBV2 with TRBJ1-5, with a tentative D call TRBD1 (5 bases). The length of the CDR3 is 11 residues. V lost 6 bases and J 5 bases, leaving 5 bases between the germline ends. Germline V gives CDR1 SNHLY, CDR2 FYNNEI. In DNA form, the CDR3 reads TGTGCCAGCAGCAGGGATCAGCCCCAGCATTTT. It is translated as CASSRDQPQHF.